This T cell receptor beta chain derives from a study of blood T cell repertoires in COVID-19 (TCRdb year 2020). Notes on the research overall: Collaborator samples came from the United States, Italy and Spain and covered acute and convalescent phases of COVID-19. The material from the prospective study consisted of cDNA or gDNA derived from T cells, B-cell-depleted T cells, or PBMCs. Subjects who had been exposed to COVID-19, were actively infected with it, or had recovered from it provided the deeply sampled blood TCRbeta repertoires that made up the dataset. The repertoires were made available in a free public database intended to serve as a resource for research on the immune response to SARS-CoV-2. The samples were drawn from the first 160 participants of the ongoing ImmuneRACE study and from over 950 subjects provided by 6 global collaborators. Nearly every sample came with metadata listing a de-identified subject ID, COVID-19 status, age in years and sex. Where HLA class I and class II types were available, the types were taken from metadata supplied by the sample provider, not from assay-based typing.

Via the germline V gene, CDR1 is MNHEY and CDR2 SVGEGT. Deletion took 2 bases off V and 6 bases off J, with a span of 17 bases between the germline ends. From the cysteine up to the phenylalanine, the CDR3 has a length of 16 residues. CDR3 DNA is the only sequence kept; it has 48 bases, read in frame from the first base. The immunoSEQ Assay, a bias-controlled multiplex PCR, was used to amplify TCRbeta CDR3 regions from genomic DNA. Concerning the study's data processing: The number of nucleated cells in each sample was estimated by amplification of reference gene primers within the assay. To quantify the absolute abundance of each unique TCRbeta CDR3 rearrangement, sequence reads were collapsed and filtered. Productive Simpson clonality was computed per sample as the square root of Simpson's diversity index over productive rearrangements. The clones in this table, taken by TCRdb from immuneACCESS, are in-frame only. Not every clone is retained; where verified, under half of the shortfall comes from an unresolved V gene, and the cause of the rest is unknown. That table gives V, J and clone size, and the DNA gave D and trimming. The sample data list roughly 320,000 clones, and 75% to 90% of these were observed just once. 6% to 8% of the sample is taken by the ten largest.

One collaborating source in Seattle enrolled patients while the patients were actively infected and followed the patients over time throughout the course of disease. Whole blood was collected in K2EDTA tubes by collaborating institutions according to the institutions' own protocols. For TCRbeta analysis, collaborators shipped samples as frozen whole blood, isolated PBMCs, or DNA extracted from either of those sample types. General conclusions and limits of the study: The amount of clinical and demographic metadata varied by source and participant and was provided uncurated.

Regarding this clone: Which antigen it targets is not known. One base away there is no much larger clone; base qualities are not given.

In this chain, TRBV6-2 or TRBV6-3 is recombined with TRBJ1-5; the D gene is unclear. This TCR was recovered from a woman between 45 and 60 years old with COVID-19, enrolled during active disease. The material sequenced was peripheral blood. The sequence in DNA is TGTGCCAGCAGTTACGGGTCGGGAGGTCGGGGTCAGCCCCAGCATTTT. Its protein reads: CASSYGSGGRGQPQHF.